The present T cell receptor beta chain was sequenced within a study of T cells in narcolepsy. About the study: Donors had narcolepsy type 1 or type 2, or were healthy controls. Findings of the study overall: Autoreactive HCRT-specific and TRIB2-specific clonotypes were marked in same-patient CSF-versus-blood CD4+ comparisons.

The CDR3 has 13 amino acids. The germline CDR1 and CDR2 sequences are ENHRY and SYGVKD. Some clones are missing from TCRdb's copy, which holds only in-frame ones; the method was immunoSEQ multiplex PCR. The repertoire has fewer than 30,000 clones, 86% of them found once; the top ten carry roughly 1.1%. Points on this clone: Its target is not known. The germline gene is not matched at one end of the junction; a read error may be the cause.

Sequencing input: CD45RA- memory CD4+ T cells from PBMCs. This clonotype was sampled from a human donor with narcolepsy. The V gene is TRBV10-3, the J gene TRBJ1-1; 8 bases align to TRBD1. CDR3 sequence: CATADRENTEAYF. The CDR3 region has the DNA TGTGCCACCGCGGACAGGGAAAACACTGAAGCTTACTTT.